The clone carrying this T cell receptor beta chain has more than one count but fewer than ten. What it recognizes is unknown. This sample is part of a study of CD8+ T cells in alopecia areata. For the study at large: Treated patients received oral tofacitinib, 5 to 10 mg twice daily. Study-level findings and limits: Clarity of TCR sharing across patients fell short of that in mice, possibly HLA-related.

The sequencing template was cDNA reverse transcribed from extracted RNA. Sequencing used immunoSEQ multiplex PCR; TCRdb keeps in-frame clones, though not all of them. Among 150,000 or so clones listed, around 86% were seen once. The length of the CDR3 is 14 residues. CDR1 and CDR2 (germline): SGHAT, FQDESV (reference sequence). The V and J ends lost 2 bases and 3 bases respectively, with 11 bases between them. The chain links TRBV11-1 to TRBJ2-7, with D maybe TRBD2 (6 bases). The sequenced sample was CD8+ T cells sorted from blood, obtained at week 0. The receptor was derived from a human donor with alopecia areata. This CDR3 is CASSLTGTFYEQYF. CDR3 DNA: TGTGCCAGCAGCTTAACCGGGACTTTCTACGAGCAGTACTTC. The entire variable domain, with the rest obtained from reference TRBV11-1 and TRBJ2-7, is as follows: EAEVAQSPRYKITEKSQAVAFWCDPISGHATLYWYRQILGQGPELLVQFQDESVVDDSQLPKDRFSAERLKGVDSTLKIQPAELGDSAMYLCASSLTGTFYEQYFGPGTRLTVT.